The 11 T cell receptor beta chains given below trace back to one sample, sequenced in a study of CD8 T cells in ankylosing spondylitis. Findings of the study overall: It appeared that ankylosing spondylitis blood was characterized by a TCR beta motif of about 8 highly homologous variants.

TCRdb used MiXCR to reprocess the 5' RACE reads, holding one entry per CDR3 protein. This table holds a few hundred thousand distinct CDR3 sequences, roughly 13% found once. Antigens of these TCRs are unknown. The sample comprised blood, either unsorted or a sorted T cell fraction (not recorded which). These receptors all stem from a male donor with ankylosing spondylitis.

Many counts were recorded for this clonotype. The chain links TRBV7-6 to TRBJ2-2, with 8 bases fitting TRBD1. V lost 5 bases to trimming and J lost 7 bases; unmatched junction nucleotides: 12. Germline V CDR1 and CDR2: SGHVS, FNYEAQ. This CDR3 region has 16 residues. The CDR3 DNA sequence: TGTGCCAGCAGCCCGATGGGGCAGGGGGCTATCGGGGAGCTGTTTTTT. It translates to CASSPMGQGAIGELFF.

This clonotype was found a few times. V gene TRBV29-1 combines with J gene TRBJ2-5; TRBD1 matches at 12 bases. The germline CDR1 and CDR2 sequences are SQVTM and ANQGSEA. CDR3 size: 13 residues. Germline trimming cut 6 bases from V and 5 bases from J; bases unmatched to any gene: 4. CDR3 DNA sequence: TGCAGCGTAGGGACAGGGGGCGGTGAGACCCAGTACTTC. Translated: CSVGTGGGETQYF.

This clonotype was seen a few times. The chain combines TRBV12-3 or TRBV12-4 with TRBJ2-1; 14 bases are a match to TRBD2. Germline trimming cut 6 bases from V and 6 bases from J; bases unmatched to any gene: 4. The CDR3 contains 15 residues. Written as DNA, the CDR3 is TGTGCCAGCAGCGGACTAGCGGGAGGTGGCAATGAGCAGTTCTTC. Encoded protein: CASSGLAGGGNEQFF.

V usage is TRBV7-6 and J usage is TRBJ2-1; the D is unclear. Between the trimmed V and J ends, which lost 2 bases and 13 bases, there was a span of 18 bases. Germline lookup yields CDR1 SGHVS and CDR2 FNYEAQ. The CDR3 extends over 14 amino acids. This chain's CDR3 is CASSLNPADQRQFF. CDR3 coding DNA: TGTGCCAGCAGCTTAAATCCGGCCGACCAGCGCCAGTTCTTC.

This clonotype was found a few times. This chain joins TRBV7-8 and TRBJ2-7; D may be TRBD1 or TRBD2 (5 bases each). Trimming took off 1 base at V and 2 bases at J, with 9 bases between the two ends. This CDR3 is 14 amino acids long. Germline V lookup: CDR1 SGHVS, CDR2 FQNEAQ. DNA of the CDR3: TGTGCCAGCAGCTTAGGGGGGAAACCCTACGAGCAGTACTTC. It specifies CASSLGGKPYEQYF.

The chain couples TRBV11-2 to TRBJ2-1, with 15 nucleotides matching TRBD2. From germline, CDR1 is SGHAT and CDR2 FQNNGV. This CDR3 region has 18 residues. The junction had 6 bases not matched to a gene; V was cut back by 5 bases and J by 1 base. CDR3 in amino acids: CASSPGLAGGGSYNEQFF. The CDR3, as DNA: TGTGCCAGCAGCCCGGGACTAGCGGGAGGAGGGTCCTACAATGAGCAGTTCTTC.

This clonotype has ten or more counts. The rearrangement joins TRBV7-9 to TRBJ2-5; tentatively, D is TRBD1 or TRBD2 (5 bases each). This CDR3 spans 13 amino acids. Trimming took 3 bases from V and 4 from J, leaving 9 bases between them. CDR1 and CDR2 from the germline V gene are SEHNR and FQNEAQ (reference sequence). CDR3 nucleotide sequence: TGTGCCAGCAGCTTTTCCGGGACAGAGACCCAGTACTTC. This translates into CASSFSGTETQYF.

This clonotype was picked up a small number of times. The chain links TRBV6-1 to TRBJ2-1, with TRBD1 matching 7 bases. The ends lost 6 bases at V and 4 bases at J; junction bases unmatched: 6. CDR1 is MNHNS, CDR2 SASEGT, per germline. The CDR3 consists of 14 residues. The CDR3 nucleotides are TGTGCCAGCAGCGAGGGGACAGCTTACAATGAGCAGTTCTTC. Protein: CASSEGTAYNEQFF.

The chain carries TRBV18 and TRBJ2-6; D uncertain. Per the germline V gene, CDR1 is KGHSH and CDR2 is LQKENI. This CDR3 has 20 residues. Trimming took off 3 bases at V and 0 bases at J, with 21 bases between the two ends. CDR3 loop: CASSPLVGQKVPSGANVLTF. The CDR3, as DNA: TGTGCCAGCTCACCTTTGGTTGGGCAGAAGGTACCCTCTGGGGCCAACGTCCTGACTTTC.

The rearrangement links TRBV5-1 to TRBJ1-2; the match to TRBD1 covers 8 bases. With 4 bases clipped from V and 6 bases from J, the junction kept 5 bases outside the gene matches. The CDR3 length is 13 residues. CDR1 is SGHRS, CDR2 YFSETQ, per germline. In DNA form, the CDR3 reads TGCGCCAGCAGCGCGGACAGGGCTGATGGCTACACCTTC. This gives the protein CASSADRADGYTF.

This clonotype was recorded a few times. V and J are TRBV29-1 and TRBJ2-7; D possibly uses TRBD1 or TRBD2 (5 bases each). Trimming removed 0 bases at V and 2 bases at J, with 11 bases between. The CDR3 has 14 residues. Germline CDR1 SQVTM, CDR2 ANQGSEA. The CDR3 protein is CSVEEGTDTYEQYF. Here the CDR3 DNA reads TGCAGCGTTGAAGAAGGGACCGACACCTACGAGCAGTACTTC.